The rows below give T cell receptor beta chains drawn from one sample of a study of identical twins. TCRdb fed the 5' RACE reads into MiXCR, producing one record per CDR3 protein. The sample holds under 300,000 distinct CDR3 sequences; about 8% are singletons and the top ten take 2.5% to 3.5%. These data were also filed under a second study, of yellow fever vaccine responses in identical twins.

The specimen was CD8+ T cells sorted from blood. These TCRs come from a woman between 18 and 29 years old in good health. Both conserved end residues are part of each CDR3. The D gene is left open where the match is weak. Clone size is shown for a subset of rows, as once, few, many or a class of expanded clone.

>NA|few|TRBV5-6|TRBJ2-7
TGTGCCAGCAGCTTGGCTGGGGGGACGGTCTACGAGCAGTACTTC
CASSLAGGTVYEQYF
>TRBD1|NA|TRBV7-9|TRBJ2-2
TGTGCCAAGGACAGGGCGGCCGGGGAGCTGTTTTTT
CAKDRAAGELFF
>NA|NA|TRBV4-1|TRBJ2-5
TGCGCCAGCAGCCCCCTCGAGTCGGGACAAGAGACCCAGTACTTC
CASSPLESGQETQYF
>NA|few|TRBV24-1|TRBJ2-1
TGTGCCACCAGTGACAGGGCGCGCAAGTACAATGAGCAGTTCTTC
CATSDRARKYNEQFF
>TRBD1|many|TRBV12-3/TRBV12-4|TRBJ2-3
TGTGCCAGCAGTCCCACAGGGGCAGATACGCAGTATTTT
CASSPTGADTQYF
>NA|NA|TRBV25-1|TRBJ1-5
TGTGCCAGCAGTGACTCCGGGGGAAATAGCAATCAGCCCCAGCATTTT
CASSDSGGNSNQPQHF
>TRBD1|few|TRBV7-6|TRBJ1-5
TGTGCCAGCAGCCCCGGGACAGGGGAGGACCAGCCCCAGCATTTT
CASSPGTGEDQPQHF
>TRBD2|few|TRBV29-1|TRBJ2-3
TGCAGCGTTGATCGGACTAGCGGGGGACCAGATACGCAGTATTTT
CSVDRTSGGPDTQYF
>NA|many|TRBV27|TRBJ2-7
TGTGCCAGCTTTTCCTACGAGCAGTACTTC
CASFSYEQYF
>TRBD1|few|TRBV7-8|TRBJ2-7
TGTGCCAGCACCACCGGGACAGACTTACCCTACGAGCAGTACTTC
CASTTGTDLPYEQYF
>NA|many|TRBV6-2/TRBV6-3|TRBJ2-7
TGTGCCAGCAGTTACTCGTCCTACGAGCAGTACTTC
CASSYSSYEQYF
>TRBD2|few|TRBV12-3/TRBV12-4|TRBJ2-2
TGTGCCAGCAGTTTTGAGGGCGGGGGAGCCGGGGAGCTGTTTTTT
CASSFEGGGAGELFF
>NA|many|TRBV5-1|TRBJ2-2
TGCGCCAGCAGCTCCCCCCGGGGGGCTGACACCGGGGAGCTGTTTTTT
CASSSPRGADTGELFF
>TRBD1|NA|TRBV4-3|TRBJ1-4
TGCGCCAGCAGCCAAGATGGGCCAGGGGGGGATGAAAAACTGTTTTTT
CASSQDGPGGDEKLFF
>NA|many|TRBV7-8|TRBJ2-3
TGTGCCAGCAGCCTGCGGTATGCAGATACGCAGTATTTT
CASSLRYADTQYF
>NA|few|TRBV5-5|TRBJ1-5
TGTGCCAGCAGCCTTCGACCCAACAATCAGCCCCAGCATTTT
CASSLRPNNQPQHF
>NA|many|TRBV7-9|TRBJ1-4
TGTGCCAGCAGCTTCTCGAACGGGTTACTTAATGAAAAACTGTTTTTT
CASSFSNGLLNEKLFF
>TRBD2|few|TRBV4-3|TRBJ2-7
TGCGCCAGCAGCCAAGATGCCGTAGCGGGAGGGCCTTACGAGCAGTACTTC
CASSQDAVAGGPYEQYF
>TRBD1|few|TRBV4-3|TRBJ2-7
TGCGCCAGCAGCCAGGACAGGGGGTCGGCCTACGAGCAGTACTTC
CASSQDRGSAYEQYF
>TRBD2|NA|TRBV19|TRBJ2-1
TGTGCCAGTAGTATAGATAGCGGGAGGGTGGTGAATGAGCAGTTCTTC
CASSIDSGRVVNEQFF
>NA|many|TRBV28|TRBJ2-5
TGTGCCAGCAGTTTCGAGGGGATAGTGAGCCCGGAGACCCAGTACTTC
CASSFEGIVSPETQYF
>TRBD1|few|TRBV25-1|TRBJ2-2
TGTGCCAGCAATAACAGGGGCAACACCGGGGAGCTGTTTTTT
CASNNRGNTGELFF
>TRBD1|NA|TRBV12-3/TRBV12-4|TRBJ2-7
TGTGCCAGCAGCCGGGGACAGGGGGCGTTTGACGAGCAGTACTTC
CASSRGQGAFDEQYF
>NA|NA|TRBV12-3/TRBV12-4|TRBJ1-2
TGTGCCAGCTACTCAGGGTACGAGAGCTATGGCTACACCTTC
CASYSGYESYGYTF
>NA|few|TRBV11-2|TRBJ2-7
TGTGCCAGCAGCTTAGACAGCAACTACGAGCAGTACTTC
CASSLDSNYEQYF
>NA|NA|TRBV28|TRBJ2-3
TGTGCCAGCAGTCTTCACGCGGCCTCAGATACGCAGTATTTT
CASSLHAASDTQYF
>TRBD1|few|TRBV12-3/TRBV12-4|TRBJ2-7
TGTGCCAGCACCGGAGGGGACAGGGCCTACGAGCAGTACTTC
CASTGGDRAYEQYF
>NA|few|TRBV11-2|TRBJ2-1
TGTGCCAGCAGCTTAGAGGCAGCGTACAATGAGCAGTTCTTC
CASSLEAAYNEQFF
>NA|NA|TRBV27|TRBJ2-7
TGTGCCAGCAGTGGCTTCAAGAGCGAGAGTTACGAGCAGTACTTC
CASSGFKSESYEQYF
>NA|NA|TRBV20-1|TRBJ2-7
TGCAGTGATAAGGCCCGAGAAAACTACGAGCAGTACTTC
CSDKARENYEQYF
>NA|many|TRBV7-9|TRBJ2-7
TGTGCCAGCAGCTCCACACAGGGACCCGAGCAGTACTTC
CASSSTQGPEQYF
>TRBD1|many|TRBV27|TRBJ1-2
TGTGCCAGCAGTTTCGGGACAGACTATGGCTACACCTTC
CASSFGTDYGYTF
>TRBD1|many|TRBV7-6|TRBJ2-3
TGTGCCAGCAGCCACAGACTCGACAGGGCGGGAGATACGCAGTATTTT
CASSHRLDRAGDTQYF
>TRBD1|NA|TRBV24-1|TRBJ1-2
TGTGCCACCAGTGATTATGGACAGGGGCATAACTATGGCTACACCTTC
CATSDYGQGHNYGYTF
>NA|few|TRBV5-6|TRBJ2-3
TGTGCCAGCAGCTTGGCATTTCCGGATTCTAGCACAGATACGCAGTATTTT
CASSLAFPDSSTDTQYF
>TRBD1|NA|TRBV29-1|TRBJ2-7
TGCAGCGTTGAGGGACAGGGATCGACCTACGAGCAGTACTTC
CSVEGQGSTYEQYF
>NA|NA|TRBV5-6|TRBJ1-3
TGTGCCAGCAGCTTAACAGCCGGCTCTGGAAACACCATATATTTT
CASSLTAGSGNTIYF
>TRBD2|few|TRBV4-3|TRBJ2-1
TGCGCCAGCAGCCCGAGGGGTAGCGGGAGGGATGGTGAGCAGTTCTTC
CASSPRGSGRDGEQFF
>NA|NA|TRBV9|TRBJ2-3
TGTGCCAGCAGCCTATGGGGGGGCACAGATACGCAGTATTTT
CASSLWGGTDTQYF
>NA|many|TRBV29-1|TRBJ2-2
TGCAGCGTTTATGGTCACGACAGCCCGAACACCGGGGAGCTGTTTTTT
CSVYGHDSPNTGELFF